These T cell receptor beta chains were read from a single sample in a study of blood T cell repertoires in COVID-19. Libraries were prepared by immunoSEQ multiplex PCR; TCRdb keeps only in-frame clonotypes and omits some of them. The sample has 94,000 or so clones, 88% seen once. Sequenced material: peripheral blood. The receptors come from an elderly woman with active COVID-19. Both conserved end residues are trimmed from each CDR3. Fields, in order: J gene, clone size, V gene, CDR3 protein. Size is omitted from some rows. Given values are once, few, many or a class for expanded clones.

J gene: TRBJ2-5; clone size: -; V gene: TRBV6-6; CDR3 protein: ASSSVTAVERETQY
J gene: TRBJ1-1; clone size: -; V gene: TRBV27; CDR3 protein: ASRLLGGGNTEAF
J gene: TRBJ2-3; clone size: -; V gene: TRBV19; CDR3 protein: ASSRGTSGSGGTDTQY
J gene: TRBJ2-3; clone size: -; V gene: TRBV29-1; CDR3 protein: SVGGSGTSGSRTDTQY
J gene: TRBJ1-3; clone size: -; V gene: TRBV28; CDR3 protein: ASSLGSGGLSGNTIY
J gene: TRBJ1-1; clone size: once; V gene: TRBV19; CDR3 protein: ASSPVGAGSTEAF
J gene: TRBJ2-7; clone size: once; V gene: TRBV2; CDR3 protein: ASSVQGGNEQY
J gene: TRBJ2-3; clone size: -; V gene: TRBV11-2; CDR3 protein: ASSLMAGSTDTQY
J gene: TRBJ2-5; clone size: -; V gene: TRBV5-1; CDR3 protein: ASSLAVEPKTQY
J gene: TRBJ2-5; clone size: -; V gene: TRBV6-1; CDR3 protein: ASSEIAGGQETQY
J gene: TRBJ1-5; clone size: -; V gene: TRBV7-9; CDR3 protein: ASSPQGDQPQH
J gene: TRBJ2-1; clone size: -; V gene: TRBV28; CDR3 protein: ASSPLAGAYNEQF
J gene: TRBJ2-1; clone size: -; V gene: TRBV11-2; CDR3 protein: ASSDRYNEQF
J gene: TRBJ2-1; clone size: -; V gene: TRBV10-3; CDR3 protein: AIGTSGTSYNEQF
J gene: TRBJ2-7; clone size: -; V gene: TRBV5-1; CDR3 protein: ASSTTGQFSYEQY
J gene: TRBJ2-1; clone size: once; V gene: TRBV14; CDR3 protein: ASSRGGYNEQF
J gene: TRBJ2-1; clone size: -; V gene: TRBV19; CDR3 protein: ASSIVGTGGWNEQF
J gene: TRBJ1-1; clone size: -; V gene: TRBV18; CDR3 protein: ASSRQGTNTEAF
J gene: TRBJ1-5; clone size: -; V gene: TRBV5-1; CDR3 protein: ASSSGQPNQPQH
J gene: TRBJ1-3; clone size: -; V gene: TRBV28; CDR3 protein: ASSQGQGLGNTIY
J gene: TRBJ1-4; clone size: -; V gene: TRBV27; CDR3 protein: ASSDRTEEKLF
J gene: TRBJ2-5; clone size: once; V gene: TRBV19; CDR3 protein: ASSIGRQYQETQY
J gene: TRBJ2-7; clone size: -; V gene: TRBV11-3; CDR3 protein: ASSLDRVLETYEQY
J gene: TRBJ2-7; clone size: -; V gene: TRBV28; CDR3 protein: ASSEQGGLYEQY
J gene: TRBJ1-5; clone size: -; V gene: TRBV7-9; CDR3 protein: ASSVDQGEYSNQPQH
J gene: TRBJ1-2; clone size: medium-sized; V gene: TRBV27; CDR3 protein: ASSLSRTGLKNYT
J gene: TRBJ2-2; clone size: once; V gene: TRBV28; CDR3 protein: ASSLLRTGTGGAGELF
J gene: TRBJ2-7; clone size: -; V gene: TRBV16; CDR3 protein: ASSLSSGESYEQY
J gene: TRBJ2-7; clone size: -; V gene: TRBV28; CDR3 protein: ASSLTGTGGIYEQY
J gene: TRBJ1-1; clone size: -; V gene: TRBV4-3; CDR3 protein: ASSQARQGGAEAF
J gene: TRBJ1-2; clone size: -; V gene: TRBV5-5; CDR3 protein: ASSFGDRANYGYT
J gene: TRBJ1-5; clone size: once; V gene: TRBV18; CDR3 protein: ASSPTGLDQPQH